This is a list of T cell receptor beta chains from one sample in a study of shared clonotypes between healthy human individuals. TCRdb's table, derived via immunoSEQ multiplex PCR, lists solely in-frame clones and lacks some. The sample has roughly 2.5 million clones, just over 90% seen once; the top ten hold roughly 0.14%. Sequencing was carried out using naive CD4+ T cells sorted from blood. These receptor sequences come from a man aged 18-30 years in good health. Each CDR3 is given with its conserved first and last residue. The D gene is left open where the match is weak. The size field is filled for only some rows; it gives once, few, many or a size class.

d_gene: TRBD1; len: 17; v_gene: TRBV7-9; abundance: -; j_gene: TRBJ1-5; CDR3aa: CASSLGQGDLSNQPQHF; CDR3nt: TGTGCCAGCAGCTTAGGACAGGGTGACCTTAGCAATCAGCCCCAGCATTTT
d_gene: TRBD1; len: 14; v_gene: TRBV6-5; abundance: -; j_gene: TRBJ2-1; CDR3aa: CASSYGTGVNEQFF; CDR3nt: TGTGCCAGCAGTTACGGGACAGGGGTCAATGAGCAGTTCTTC
d_gene: -; len: 14; v_gene: TRBV25-1; abundance: -; j_gene: TRBJ1-5; CDR3aa: CASREVKGNQPQHF; CDR3nt: TGTGCCAGCAGGGAGGTGAAGGGCAATCAGCCCCAGCATTTT
d_gene: -; len: 14; v_gene: TRBV5-4; abundance: few; j_gene: TRBJ1-1; CDR3aa: CASSLGTEGTEAFF; CDR3nt: TGTGCCAGCAGCTTGGGGACAGAGGGAACTGAAGCTTTCTTT
d_gene: TRBD2; len: 16; v_gene: TRBV7-2; abundance: -; j_gene: TRBJ2-3; CDR3aa: CASSLVLLAGADTQYF; CDR3nt: TGTGCCAGCAGCTTAGTTCTCCTAGCGGGAGCAGATACGCAGTATTTT
d_gene: TRBD2; len: 17; v_gene: TRBV18; abundance: -; j_gene: TRBJ2-1; CDR3aa: CASSPPSSGGAYNEQFF; CDR3nt: TGTGCCAGCTCACCACCGTCTAGCGGGGGGGCATACAATGAGCAGTTCTTC
d_gene: -; len: 15; v_gene: TRBV11-3; abundance: -; j_gene: TRBJ2-5; CDR3aa: CASSLICQTEETQYF; CDR3nt: TGTGCCAGCAGCTTAATATGTCAAACTGAAGAGACCCAGTACTTC
d_gene: TRBD1; len: 14; v_gene: TRBV5-1; abundance: -; j_gene: TRBJ1-5; CDR3aa: CASSSGQGNQPQHF; CDR3nt: TGCGCCAGCAGCTCCGGACAGGGCAACCAGCCCCAGCATTTT
d_gene: -; len: 15; v_gene: TRBV28; abundance: -; j_gene: TRBJ1-4; CDR3aa: CASSASVATNEKLFF; CDR3nt: TGTGCCAGCAGTGCCTCAGTAGCAACTAATGAAAAACTGTTTTTT
d_gene: -; len: 14; v_gene: TRBV5-1; abundance: -; j_gene: TRBJ1-5; CDR3aa: CASSLGGKNQPQHF; CDR3nt: TGCGCCAGCAGCTTGGGGGGGAAAAATCAGCCCCAGCATTTT
d_gene: -; len: 15; v_gene: TRBV9; abundance: -; j_gene: TRBJ2-2; CDR3aa: CASSIGFRNTGELFF; CDR3nt: TGTGCCAGCAGCATCGGGTTCCGTAACACCGGGGAGCTGTTTTTT
d_gene: -; len: 13; v_gene: TRBV6-6; abundance: -; j_gene: TRBJ2-7; CDR3aa: CASRAGVSYEQYF; CDR3nt: TGTGCCAGCAGAGCCGGGGTCTCCTACGAGCAGTACTTC
d_gene: TRBD1; len: 15; v_gene: TRBV10-2; abundance: -; j_gene: TRBJ1-4; CDR3aa: CASSGQGGANEKLFF; CDR3nt: TGCGCCAGCAGTGGACAGGGGGGGGCCAATGAAAAACTGTTTTTT
d_gene: -; len: 16; v_gene: TRBV2; abundance: -; j_gene: TRBJ1-6; CDR3aa: CASSPGGSSYNSPLHF; CDR3nt: TGTGCCAGCAGCCCCGGGGGTAGCTCCTATAATTCACCCCTCCACTTT
d_gene: TRBD2; len: 16; v_gene: TRBV11-2; abundance: -; j_gene: TRBJ2-3; CDR3aa: CASSARLAGLADTQYF; CDR3nt: TGTGCCAGCAGCGCTAGACTAGCGGGACTGGCAGATACGCAGTATTTT
d_gene: TRBD1; len: 15; v_gene: TRBV9; abundance: -; j_gene: TRBJ1-4; CDR3aa: CASSASGTGREKLFF; CDR3nt: TGTGCCAGCAGCGCCTCCGGGACAGGGCGAGAAAAACTGTTTTTT
d_gene: -; len: 12; v_gene: TRBV6-9; abundance: -; j_gene: TRBJ2-7; CDR3aa: CASSRTAYEQYF; CDR3nt: TGTGCCAGCAGCCGGACAGCCTACGAGCAGTACTTC
d_gene: -; len: 13; v_gene: TRBV27; abundance: -; j_gene: TRBJ2-7; CDR3aa: CASSLPGSYEQYF; CDR3nt: TGTGCCAGCAGTTTACCGGGGTCCTACGAGCAGTACTTC
d_gene: -; len: 15; v_gene: TRBV2; abundance: -; j_gene: TRBJ2-6; CDR3aa: CASTVGGSGANVLTF; CDR3nt: TGTGCCAGCACTGTTGGGGGCTCTGGGGCCAACGTCCTGACTTTC
d_gene: -; len: 14; v_gene: TRBV10-3; abundance: -; j_gene: TRBJ2-5; CDR3aa: CAISGEAGGGTQYF; CDR3nt: TGTGCCATCAGTGGAGAAGCGGGCGGCGGCACCCAGTACTTC
d_gene: -; len: 14; v_gene: TRBV7-2; abundance: -; j_gene: TRBJ2-7; CDR3aa: CASSPPSKGYEQYF; CDR3nt: TGTGCCAGCAGCCCCCCATCTAAAGGCTACGAGCAGTACTTC
d_gene: -; len: 13; v_gene: TRBV11-2; abundance: -; j_gene: TRBJ2-7; CDR3aa: CASSLDRDGRQYF; CDR3nt: TGTGCCAGCAGCTTAGACAGGGACGGACGGCAGTACTTC
d_gene: -; len: 13; v_gene: TRBV5-4; abundance: -; j_gene: TRBJ1-5; CDR3aa: CASSLWGSQPQHF; CDR3nt: TGTGCCAGCAGCTTGTGGGGGAGTCAGCCCCAGCATTTT
d_gene: TRBD1; len: 15; v_gene: TRBV11-2; abundance: -; j_gene: TRBJ2-7; CDR3aa: CASSLEETGGYEQYF; CDR3nt: TGTGCCAGCAGCTTAGAGGAGACAGGGGGTTACGAGCAGTACTTC
d_gene: -; len: 12; v_gene: TRBV14; abundance: -; j_gene: TRBJ2-5; CDR3aa: CASSQRRETQYF; CDR3nt: TGTGCCAGCAGCCAAAGAAGGGAGACCCAGTACTTC
d_gene: -; len: 12; v_gene: TRBV2; abundance: -; j_gene: TRBJ2-7; CDR3aa: CASRGESYEQYF; CDR3nt: TGTGCCAGCAGAGGGGAGTCCTACGAGCAGTACTTC
d_gene: -; len: 16; v_gene: TRBV9; abundance: -; j_gene: TRBJ2-1; CDR3aa: CASSVGGELGLNEQFF; CDR3nt: TGTGCCAGCAGCGTAGGTGGAGAGCTGGGGTTGAATGAGCAGTTCTTC
d_gene: TRBD1; len: 16; v_gene: TRBV5-4; abundance: -; j_gene: TRBJ2-2; CDR3aa: CASSLPKQGAGGELFF; CDR3nt: TGTGCCAGCAGCCTTCCAAAACAGGGGGCGGGCGGGGAGCTGTTTTTT
d_gene: -; len: 14; v_gene: TRBV14; abundance: -; j_gene: TRBJ2-3; CDR3aa: CASSPTRQSGTQYF; CDR3nt: TGTGCCAGCAGCCCCACTCGACAGAGTGGGACGCAGTATTTT
d_gene: TRBD2; len: 15; v_gene: TRBV19; abundance: -; j_gene: TRBJ2-4; CDR3aa: CASSNSGVAKNIQYF; CDR3nt: TGTGCCAGTAGTAACAGCGGGGTAGCCAAAAACATTCAGTACTTC
d_gene: -; len: 15; v_gene: TRBV6-5; abundance: -; j_gene: TRBJ2-1; CDR3aa: CASSRVGSSYNEQFF; CDR3nt: TGTGCCAGCAGCAGAGTGGGCAGCTCCTACAATGAGCAGTTCTTC
d_gene: -; len: 12; v_gene: TRBV12-5; abundance: -; j_gene: TRBJ2-1; CDR3aa: CASGLDAGEQFF; CDR3nt: TGTGCTAGTGGTTTGGACGCGGGTGAGCAGTTCTTC
d_gene: TRBD1; len: 13; v_gene: TRBV29-1; abundance: -; j_gene: TRBJ1-6; CDR3aa: CSTRDSQSSPLHF; CDR3nt: TGCAGCACCCGGGACAGTCAATCTTCACCCCTCCACTTT
d_gene: -; len: 15; v_gene: TRBV27; abundance: -; j_gene: TRBJ1-6; CDR3aa: CASSLMAGTNSPLHF; CDR3nt: TGTGCCAGCAGTTTAATGGCAGGGACTAATTCACCCCTCCACTTT
d_gene: TRBD2; len: 15; v_gene: TRBV7-9; abundance: once; j_gene: TRBJ2-1; CDR3aa: CASSVWTSSYNEQFF; CDR3nt: TGTGCCAGCTCAGTCTGGACTAGCTCCTACAATGAGCAGTTCTTC
d_gene: -; len: 13; v_gene: TRBV2; abundance: -; j_gene: TRBJ1-2; CDR3aa: CASSTAGAYGYTF; CDR3nt: TGTGCCAGCAGTACAGCGGGGGCCTATGGCTACACCTTC
d_gene: -; len: 16; v_gene: TRBV5-1; abundance: -; j_gene: TRBJ2-7; CDR3aa: CASSLFVVGGASEQYF; CDR3nt: TGCGCCAGCAGCCTCTTTGTCGTAGGCGGGGCTTCCGAGCAGTACTTC
d_gene: -; len: 13; v_gene: TRBV29-1; abundance: -; j_gene: TRBJ2-3; CDR3aa: CSVDRQGTDTQYF; CDR3nt: TGCAGCGTTGATCGTCAGGGGACAGATACGCAGTATTTT
d_gene: -; len: 16; v_gene: TRBV6-5; abundance: -; j_gene: TRBJ2-6; CDR3aa: CASSSGGRSGANVLTF; CDR3nt: TGTGCCAGCAGTTCCGGCGGACGCTCTGGGGCCAACGTCCTGACTTTC
d_gene: -; len: 11; v_gene: TRBV20-1; abundance: few; j_gene: TRBJ1-1; CDR3aa: CSAVRNTEAFF; CDR3nt: TGCAGTGCTGTGCGGAACACTGAAGCTTTCTTT
d_gene: -; len: 14; v_gene: TRBV5-6; abundance: -; j_gene: TRBJ1-1; CDR3aa: CASSLVSLGTEAFF; CDR3nt: TGTGCCAGCAGCTTGGTCAGCTTGGGCACTGAAGCTTTCTTT
d_gene: -; len: 14; v_gene: TRBV7-8; abundance: -; j_gene: TRBJ2-5; CDR3aa: CASSLGRRQETQYF; CDR3nt: TGTGCCAGCAGCTTAGGCAGGAGGCAAGAGACCCAGTACTTC
d_gene: -; len: 14; v_gene: TRBV6-1; abundance: once; j_gene: TRBJ1-5; CDR3aa: CASSGAGPNQPQHF; CDR3nt: TGTGCCAGCAGTGGGGCAGGCCCGAATCAGCCCCAGCATTTT
d_gene: -; len: 15; v_gene: TRBV6-1; abundance: -; j_gene: TRBJ2-4; CDR3aa: CASSAEPGLKNIQYF; CDR3nt: TGTGCCAGCAGTGCAGAACCGGGGTTAAAAAACATTCAGTACTTC
d_gene: -; len: 12; v_gene: TRBV5-1; abundance: once; j_gene: TRBJ1-2; CDR3aa: CASSQGRHGYTF; CDR3nt: TGCGCCAGCAGCCAGGGGAGACATGGCTACACCTTC
d_gene: -; len: 15; v_gene: TRBV10-3; abundance: -; j_gene: TRBJ1-1; CDR3aa: CAISAGPTPNTEAFF; CDR3nt: TGTGCCATCAGTGCGGGACCCACCCCGAACACTGAAGCTTTCTTT
d_gene: TRBD2; len: 17; v_gene: TRBV30; abundance: -; j_gene: TRBJ2-3; CDR3aa: CAWSHGLAGGPSDTQYF; CDR3nt: TGTGCCTGGAGTCACGGACTAGCGGGAGGGCCCTCAGATACGCAGTATTTT
d_gene: -; len: 15; v_gene: TRBV4-1; abundance: few; j_gene: TRBJ1-1; CDR3aa: CASSQAGRVSTEAFF; CDR3nt: TGCGCCAGCAGCCAAGCGGGTAGGGTTTCCACTGAAGCTTTCTTT